Each of the 10 T cell receptor beta chains below was sequenced from the same sample in a study of blood T cell repertoires in COVID-19. The method was immunoSEQ multiplex PCR; TCRdb's version includes in-frame clones alone and lacks a portion of them. Of 55,000 to 75,000 clones in the sample, around 70% were seen once. The sequenced sample was peripheral blood. The receptors were sampled from a woman in her 70s with COVID-19, enrolled during active disease.

This clone was recorded once. CDR3 sequence reads: CASSGGTSGSPGELFF. The DNA of the CDR3 is TGCGCCAGCAGCGGAGGGACTAGCGGGAGTCCCGGGGAGCTGTTTTTT. The chain links TRBV5-1 to TRBJ2-2, with 14 bases identical to TRBD2. CDR3 length: 16 amino acids. Germline-derived CDR1 and CDR2 are SGHRS and YFSETQ. The V segment lost 4 bases and the J segment 6 bases; nucleotides outside the gene matches: 5.

The V and J genes are TRBV7-3 and TRBJ1-2, with TRBD1 matching over 8 bases. Per the germline V gene, CDR1 is SGHTA and CDR2 is FQGTGA. This CDR3 comprises 15 residues. J was trimmed by 3 bases and V by 5 bases; bases with no gene match: 8. CDR3 coding DNA: TGTGCCAGCAGCCCTTCAGGGGGCTTGGACTATGGCTACACCTTC. Protein product: CASSPSGGLDYGYTF.

DNA for the CDR3: TGTGCCAGCAGGTCGGGAAACACTGAAGCTTTCTTT. It is translated as CASRSGNTEAFF. The chain joins TRBV5-4 to TRBJ1-1; D uncertain. The length of the CDR3 is 12 residues. Trimming left V 5 bases short and J 2 bases short, with 7 bases between. CDR1 SGHNT and CDR2 YYREEE come from the germline V gene (reference sequence).

The genes are TRBV12-5 and TRBJ2-3; 8 bases are a match to TRBD2. The germline V gene encodes CDR1 LGHNT and CDR2 FRNRAP. CDR3 size: 15 residues. J was trimmed by 2 bases and V by 5 bases; bases with no gene match: 6. The CDR3 spells CASGPGGGDTDTQYF. The CDR3 bases are TGTGCTAGTGGTCCCGGGGGGGGCGACACAGATACGCAGTATTTT.

V usage is TRBV18 and J usage is TRBJ1-5; TRBD1 agrees at 10 bases. The V gene's germline CDR1 is KGHSH and CDR2 LQKENI. Unmatched junction bases numbered 6, after V lost 3 bases and J lost 4 bases. The CDR3 length is 16 residues. For the CDR3, the DNA is TGTGCCAGCTCACCCCGACAGGGGGCTGCGAATCAGCCCCAGCATTTT. Translated: CASSPRQGAANQPQHF.

The chain recombines TRBV15 with TRBJ2-3, with D possibly being TRBD1 (5 bases). V was cut by 5 bases and J by 1 base, with 13 bases left in between. Per the germline V gene, CDR1 is LNHNV and CDR2 is YYDKDF (reference sequence). CDR3 length equals 15 residues. The CDR3: CATSPGSGRTDTQYF. The CDR3 DNA reads TGTGCCACCAGCCCAGGTTCAGGGCGCACAGATACGCAGTATTTT.

The rearrangement links TRBV5-4 to TRBJ1-2; D might be TRBD1 (5 bases). Per the germline V gene, CDR1 is SGHNT and CDR2 is YYREEE (reference sequence). The CDR3 runs 13 residues. V lost 4 bases to trimming and J lost 5 bases, with 12 bases between them. DNA for the CDR3: TGTGCCAGCAGCCCACGGGGGAGGTATGGCTACACCTTC. It encodes CASSPRGRYGYTF.

This chain uses TRBV5-5 with TRBJ2-2; D gene uncertain. The CDR3 has 12 residues. From germline, CDR1 is SGHKS and CDR2 YYEKEE (reference sequence). V gave up 4 bases and J gave up 8 bases, with 9 bases separating them. In DNA form, the CDR3 reads TGTGCCAGCAGCCCCACGGAGGGGGAGCTGTTTTTT. Encoded protein: CASSPTEGELFF.

This clone showed up just a few times. V and J are TRBV6-2 or TRBV6-3 and TRBJ1-1, with 9 bases that match TRBD1. This CDR3 has 14 amino acids. Germline V gene data show CDR1 as MNHEY and CDR2 as SVGEGT. After removal of 5 bases from V and 1 base from J, the junction contained 2 bases not matched to a gene. The CDR3 nucleotides are TGTGCCAGCAGTAAGGGACAGGGGAACACTGAAGCTTTCTTT. Its protein is CASSKGQGNTEAFF.

The chain employs TRBV19 and TRBJ1-5; D is ambiguous. V gave up 9 bases and J gave up 0 bases, with 15 bases separating them. Germline V gene sequence: CDR1 LNHDA, CDR2 SQIVND (reference sequence). The CDR3 is 15 residues long. The CDR3 coding sequence is TGTGCCAGCGAACGGGGAGAATATAGCAATCAGCCCCAGCATTTT. Its protein is CASERGEYSNQPQHF.